This T cell receptor beta chain was retrieved from a study of T cells after somatic rescue of genetic block. Method: immunoSEQ multiplex PCR; TCRdb's copy keeps in-frame clones and lacks some. This sample has more than 12,000 clones, with just over 70% found just once. The CDR3 covers 14 residues. V was clipped by 3 bases and J by 2 bases, with 10 bases between them. Germline-derived CDR1 and CDR2 are SEHNR and FQNEAQ (reference sequence). The sequenced material came from peripheral blood mononuclear cells (PBMCs). This receptor was taken from a boy younger than 18. The rearrangement links TRBV7-9 to TRBJ2-5; D gene unclear. The CDR3 bases are TGTGCCAGCAGCTTTGATCTCAAGCAAGAGACCCAGTACTTC. This sequence encodes CASSFDLKQETQYF.